The 25 T cell receptor beta chains below come from one sample, sequenced in a study of cytomegalovirus exposure and HLA in healthy donors. 13 Jbeta primers and 60 Vbeta primers were used for the PCR. Only in-frame clones appear in the TCRdb table, and some are missing; sequencing was by immunoSEQ multiplex PCR. Found here are some 150,000 clones, 65% to 85% of them singletons; the top ten hold approximately 6.3%. Source material: PBMCs. All receptors come from a woman aged 40 to 50 in good health and CMV-seropositive.

This clone came up a few times. The chain has TRBV5-1 and TRBJ1-1; D gene unclear. CDR3 length: 13 amino acids. Germline V gene data show CDR1 as SGHRS and CDR2 as YFSETQ. Trimming took 7 bases from V and 2 from J, leaving 12 bases between them. CDR3 sequence (DNA): TGCGCCAGCGGAGAGGGAGGTAACACTGAAGCTTTCTTT. It translates to CASGEGGNTEAFF.

In regard to this clone: A read error may produce the germline difference seen at one junction end. Other DNA sequences of this sample code for an identical CDR3. The chain links TRBV5-5 to TRBJ1-1, with D tentatively TRBD1 (6 bases). In germline, CDR1 is SGHKS, CDR2 YYEKEE (reference sequence). This CDR3 has 13 residues. CDR3 in DNA: TGTGCCAGCAGCTTGGCCAGGGACACTGAGGCTTTCTTT. As protein: CASSLARDTEAFF. Together with reference TRBV5-5 and TRBJ1-1, the CDR3 gives the full variable domain: DAGVTQSPTHLIKTRGQQVTLRCSPISGHKSVSWYQQVLGQGPQFIFQYYEKEERGRGNFPDRFSARQFPNYSSELNVNALLLGDSALYLCASSLARDTEAFFGQGTRLTVV.

This rearrangement joins TRBV9 to TRBJ2-3; D not certain. Germline V gene sequence: CDR1 SGDLS, CDR2 YYNGEE. The ends were cut back, 3 bases at V and 0 bases at J, with 11 bases in the middle. The CDR3 extends over 15 amino acids. CDR3 region: CASSGAFLSTDTQYF. In nucleotides, the CDR3 is TGTGCCAGCAGCGGAGCTTTCCTTAGCACAGATACGCAGTATTTT.

This clone was counted a single time. The chain joins TRBV5-1 to TRBJ1-4; 7 bases agree with TRBD1. Looked up from germline, CDR1 is SGHRS and CDR2 is YFSETQ. The CDR3 totals 16 residues. V lost 4 bases and J lost 3; bases outside the gene matches: 9. CDR3 sequence: CASSQDRVGANEKLFF. The CDR3 nucleotides read TGCGCCAGCAGCCAAGACAGGGTTGGAGCTAATGAAAAACTGTTTTTT.

This sequence joins TRBV5-1 and TRBJ2-1; 10 bases align to TRBD2. The CDR3 covers 17 residues. Trimming took 2 bases from V and 1 from J; bases not matched to a gene: 6. CDR1 SGHRS and CDR2 YFSETQ come from the germline V gene. The CDR3 here is CASSFLGAGGSYNEQFF. CDR3 bases: TGCGCCAGCAGCTTCCTAGGAGCGGGGGGGTCCTACAATGAGCAGTTCTTC.

V and J are TRBV9 and TRBJ2-5; 7 bases align to TRBD1. The germline CDR1 and CDR2 sequences are SGDLS and YYNGEE. The V gene end was trimmed by 2 bases and the J gene end by 7 bases; junction bases not matched to a gene: 8. The CDR3 sequence is 14 residues long. CDR3 residues: CASSVEGGPGTQYF. The DNA for the CDR3 is TGTGCCAGCAGCGTTGAAGGGGGCCCGGGGACCCAGTACTTC.

The chain carries TRBV29-1 and TRBJ2-3, with TRBD2 as a possible D gene (7 bases). The CDR3 is 13 amino acids. Germline V lookup: CDR1 SQVTM, CDR2 ANQGSEA. The CDR3 reads CRGGGRNTDTQYF. The CDR3 DNA follows: TGCAGGGGCGGGGGCCGTAACACAGATACGCAGTATTTT.

The gene calls are TRBV28 and TRBJ1-5, with D tentatively TRBD1 (6 bases). CDR1 is MDHEN and CDR2 is SYDVKM in the germline V gene. Trimming pared 6 bases from V and 3 bases from J, leaving 12 bases between. This CDR3 spans 14 amino acids. The CDR3 sequence: CASSPGQINQPQHF. The CDR3, as DNA: TGTGCCAGCAGCCCCGGACAGATCAATCAGCCCCAGCATTTT.

CDR3 region: CASRETGFTEAFF. The CDR3 nucleotides are TGTGCCAGCAGGGAAACAGGGTTCACTGAAGCTTTCTTT. The V call is TRBV2, the J call TRBJ1-1, with D tentatively TRBD1 (6 bases). Germline values: CDR1 SNHLY, CDR2 FYNNEI. V lost 6 bases and J lost 4, with 12 bases in between. The CDR3 spans 13 residues. Full variable domain (rest looked up from reference TRBV2 and TRBJ1-1): EPEVTQTPSHQVTQMGQEVILRCVPISNHLYFYWYRQILGQKVEFLVSFYNNEISEKSEIFDDQFSVERPDGSNFTLKIRSTKLEDSAMYFCASRETGFTEAFFGQGTRLTVV.

The chain combines TRBV6-1 with TRBJ2-5, with a possible D match to TRBD1 (5 bases). The CDR3 has 11 amino acids. CDR1 and CDR2 (germline): MNHNS, SASEGT. V was clipped by 10 bases and J by 3 bases, with 9 bases between them. The DNA for the CDR3 is TGTGCCAATTCAGGGAAAGAGACCCAGTACTTC. This encodes CANSGKETQYF.

The CDR3 bases are TGTGCCTGGAGTGTCGGCAGGGTGAGCAATCAGCCCCAGCATTTT. Its protein product is CAWSVGRVSNQPQHF. The chain employs TRBV30 and TRBJ1-5; D possibly corresponds to TRBD1 (5 bases). The CDR3 covers 15 residues. The germline CDR1 and CDR2 sequences are GTSNPN and SVGIG (reference sequence). Trimming took off 0 bases at V and 1 base at J, with 10 bases between the two ends.

This sequence joins TRBV9 and TRBJ2-1; 13 bases match TRBD2. The CDR3 is 15 amino acids. Trimming at V came to 1 base and at J to 9 bases, leaving 4 bases not matched to a gene. The germline CDR1 and CDR2 sequences are SGDLS and YYNGEE. The CDR3 sequence is CASSVTSGGAGEQFF. CDR3 DNA: TGTGCCAGCAGCGTAACTAGCGGGGGGGCCGGTGAGCAGTTCTTC.

V gene TRBV5-1 combines with J gene TRBJ2-7; 10 bases line up with TRBD1. This CDR3 is 14 amino acids long. The V segment lost 4 bases and the J segment 3 bases; nucleotides outside the gene matches: 4. Germline values: CDR1 SGHRS, CDR2 YFSETQ. The CDR3 loop reads CASSPRDRGYEQYF. The CDR3 nucleotides read TGCGCCAGCAGCCCACGGGACAGGGGCTACGAGCAGTACTTC.

The rearrangement joins TRBV7-9 to TRBJ1-1; 7 bases line up with TRBD1. Germline assignment: CDR1 SEHNR and CDR2 FQNEAQ (reference sequence). Unmatched junction bases numbered 9, after V lost 2 bases and J lost 3 bases. CDR3 length: 16 residues. CDR3 in DNA: TGTGCCAGCAGCTTAACAACAGGGGAGGCTGACACTGAAGCTTTCTTT. Encoded protein: CASSLTTGEADTEAFF.

Note on this clone: In the same sample, other DNA sequences code for this CDR3. This chain connects TRBV6-1 to TRBJ1-1; 10 bases agree with TRBD1. CDR3 size: 16 residues. J gave up 2 bases and V 2 bases, and 5 bases lay outside the gene matches. The germline gives CDR1 MNHNS, CDR2 SASEGT. The CDR3 nucleotides are TGTGCCAGCAGTGAATTCGGACAGGGGGGAAACACTGAAGCTTTCTTT. Translated: CASSEFGQGGNTEAFF.

V usage is TRBV18 and J usage is TRBJ2-3; 8 nucleotides align to TRBD2. Germline assignment: CDR1 KGHSH and CDR2 LQKENI. Germline trimming cut 3 bases from V and 1 base from J; bases unmatched to any gene: 0. The CDR3 spans 14 residues. CDR3 protein: CASSPGGGTDTQYF. The CDR3 DNA sequence: TGTGCCAGCTCACCCGGGGGGGGCACAGATACGCAGTATTTT.

The chain recombines TRBV18 with TRBJ2-2, with D maybe TRBD2 (6 bases). Trimming pared 4 bases from V and 4 bases from J, leaving 16 bases between. Germline assignment: CDR1 KGHSH and CDR2 LQKENI. There are 16 residues in the CDR3. The CDR3 loop reads CASSRTRSGGTGELFF. CDR3 coding DNA: TGTGCCAGCTCACGGACGCGGTCCGGGGGCACCGGGGAGCTGTTTTTT.

The chain uses TRBV7-3 and TRBJ2-1, with D possibly matching TRBD1 (5 bases). Germline V CDR1 and CDR2: SGHTA, FQGTGA. Trimming removed 1 base at V and 7 bases at J, with 11 bases between. The length of the CDR3 is 14 residues. CDR3 amino acids: CASSLMQGTNEQFF. The CDR3, as DNA: TGTGCCAGCAGCTTAATGCAGGGTACGAATGAGCAGTTCTTC.

This clone occurred once. The chain links TRBV5-4 to TRBJ1-2; D may be TRBD1 (5 bases). There are 15 residues in the CDR3. Germline assignment: CDR1 SGHNT and CDR2 YYREEE (reference sequence). V dropped 4 bases and J dropped 5 bases, with 18 bases sitting between them. CDR3 in amino acids: CASSGPFDSPYGYTF. The CDR3 bases are TGTGCCAGCAGCGGACCCTTTGACAGTCCTTATGGCTACACCTTC. Complete variable domain (other parts from reference TRBV5-4 and TRBJ1-2): ETGVTQSPTHLIKTRGQQVTLRCSSQSGHNTVSWYQQALGQGPQFIFQYYREEENGRGNFPPRFSGLQFPNYSSELNVNALELDDSALYLCASSGPFDSPYGYTFGSGTRLTVV.

The V call is TRBV18, the J call TRBJ1-1; TRBD1 matches at 11 bases. The length of the CDR3 is 16 residues. CDR1 is KGHSH, CDR2 LQKENI, per germline. V shed 3 bases and J 5 bases; nucleotides not matched to a gene: 8. CDR3 protein: CASSPIGQGARTEAFF. The CDR3 bases are TGTGCCAGCTCACCGATAGGACAGGGGGCGAGGACTGAAGCTTTCTTT. Based on the CDR3 plus reference TRBV18 and TRBJ1-1, the full variable domain is NAGVMQNPRHLVRRRGQEARLRCSPMKGHSHVYWYRQLPEEGLKFMVYLQKENIIDESGMPKERFSAEFPKEGPSILRIQQVVRGDSAAYFCASSPIGQGARTEAFFGQGTRLTVV.

This clone showed up just a few times. V usage is TRBV2 and J usage is TRBJ1-2, with 10 bases fitting TRBD1. The CDR3 is made up of 14 amino acids. J lost 5 bases, V lost 7 bases, and 7 bases had no gene match. Germline-derived CDR1 and CDR2 are SNHLY and FYNNEI. CDR3: CASKLAGQGYGYTF. CDR3 nucleotides: TGTGCCAGCAAACTGGCGGGACAGGGGTATGGCTACACCTTC.

J is TRBJ2-5 and V is TRBV27; D ambiguous. The CDR3 contains 13 residues. The germline V gene encodes CDR1 MNHEY and CDR2 SMNVEV (reference sequence). Trimming took off 3 bases at V and 5 bases at J, with 10 bases between the two ends. The CDR3 spells CASSFTGLETQYF. CDR3 coding DNA: TGTGCCAGCAGTTTCACCGGGTTGGAGACCCAGTACTTC.

This chain uses TRBV2 with TRBJ1-2; a weak D match, TRBD1 (5 bases). This CDR3 has 13 residues. Between the trimmed V and J ends, which lost 4 bases and 6 bases, there was a span of 12 bases. The germline V gene has CDR1 SNHLY and CDR2 FYNNEI. For the CDR3, the DNA is TGTGCCAGCAGTGGCAGGGTGGTAAATGGCTACACCTTC. Translated: CASSGRVVNGYTF. The full variable domain, with the rest looked up from reference TRBV2 and TRBJ1-2, is EPEVTQTPSHQVTQMGQEVILRCVPISNHLYFYWYRQILGQKVEFLVSFYNNEISEKSEIFDDQFSVERPDGSNFTLKIRSTKLEDSAMYFCASSGRVVNGYTFGSGTRLTVV.

This clone was counted between two and nine times. V and J are TRBV5-4 and TRBJ1-1, with 9 bases identical to TRBD1. The V and J ends lost 6 bases and 5 bases, in that order; junction bases with no gene match: 8. Germline CDR1 is SGHNT and CDR2 is YYREEE (reference sequence). This CDR3 is 14 amino acids long. CDR3 sequence reads: CASTLDRGRTEAFF. The CDR3 nucleotides are TGTGCCAGCACCCTGGACAGGGGAAGAACTGAAGCTTTCTTT.

The J gene is TRBJ2-6, the V gene TRBV6-5, with TRBD1 as a possible D gene (6 bases). Germline lookup yields CDR1 MNHEY and CDR2 SVGAGI. Deletions cut 4 bases from V and 2 bases from J, with 12 bases between. The CDR3 is made up of 16 amino acids. CDR3 DNA: TGTGCCAGCAGTTTGAACTCAGGGGCTGGGGCCAACGTCCTGACTTTC. Its protein is CASSLNSGAGANVLTF.